These T cell receptor beta chains were read from a single sample in a study of T cell responses to AZD1222 COVID-19 vaccine. Clones were read by immunoSEQ multiplex PCR, and TCRdb kept only the in-frame ones, dropping some. The repertoire includes 87,000 or so clones, nearly 90% of them detected once, and 8.4% sits in the top ten. The input for sequencing was peripheral blood, taken on day 0 of AZD1222 vaccination. Receptors originate from an adult in good health. CDR3s include the opening cysteine and the closing phenylalanine or tryptophan. Fields, in order: J gene, D gene, V gene, clone size, CDR3 protein, CDR3 DNA. The D gene is left open where the match is weak. Clone sizes are given selectively: once, few, many, or a class where the clone is expanded.

TRBJ1-5	.	TRBV6-4	.	CASSDSRSERESNQPQHF	TGTGCCAGCAGTGACTCGAGAAGCGAAAGGGAAAGCAATCAGCCCCAGCATTTT
TRBJ2-3	.	TRBV5-1	.	CASSSPSGADTQYF	TGCGCCAGCAGCTCGCCCTCGGGGGCGGATACGCAGTATTTT
TRBJ2-7	.	TRBV5-1	.	CASSALSSYEQYF	TGCGCCAGCAGCGCACTAAGCTCCTACGAGCAGTACTTC
TRBJ1-2	.	TRBV7-9	.	CASSDVAGGADTF	.
TRBJ2-1	TRBD2	TRBV7-9	.	CASSSTSGGAEEQFF	TGTGCCAGCAGCTCGACTAGCGGGGGGGCCGAGGAGCAGTTCTTC
TRBJ1-6	.	TRBV7-9	.	CASRKGTNSPLHF	TGTGCCAGCAGAAAAGGGACAAATTCACCCCTCCACTTT
TRBJ2-7	.	TRBV5-1	.	CASSPTGTTYEQYF	TGCGCCAGCAGCCCAACCGGGACAACCTACGAGCAGTACTTC
TRBJ1-2	.	TRBV3-1/TRBV3-2	.	CASSPNPGQGGYTF	TGTGCCAGCAGCCCCAACCCGGGACAAGGGGGCTACACCTTC
TRBJ2-7	TRBD2	TRBV29-1	.	CSVDREGAGSHEQYF	TGCAGCGTTGACCGGGAGGGTGCAGGGTCCCACGAGCAGTACTTC
TRBJ2-5	.	TRBV5-6	.	CASSWLTGTGTQYF	TGTGCCAGCAGCTGGTTAACAGGGACGGGGACCCAGTACTTC
TRBJ2-5	.	TRBV7-9	.	CASSLGTGASRQETQYF	TGTGCCAGCAGCTTAGGCACCGGGGCTAGTAGGCAAGAGACCCAGTACTTC
TRBJ1-3	TRBD1	TRBV7-8	.	CASSLSGTERNTIYF	TGTGCCAGCAGCTTATCCGGGACAGAAAGAAACACCATATATTTT
TRBJ1-4	TRBD1	TRBV29-1	.	CSVLGTGNEKLFF	TGCAGCGTTTTGGGGACAGGGAATGAAAAACTGTTTTTT
TRBJ2-7	.	TRBV11-2	.	CASSLRIWPGVTYEQYF	TGTGCCAGCAGCTTAAGAATCTGGCCAGGGGTTACCTACGAGCAGTACTTC
TRBJ1-2	.	TRBV5-4	.	CASSLAGGLYGYTF	TGTGCCAGCAGCTTGGCCGGGGGGCTCTATGGCTACACCTTC
TRBJ2-1	.	TRBV7-6	.	CASSPSGSHYNEQFF	TGTGCCAGCAGCCCCTCGGGCAGCCATTACAATGAGCAGTTCTTC
TRBJ2-7	TRBD1	TRBV9	.	CASSPTGQGYEQYF	TGTGCCAGCAGCCCCACGGGACAGGGGTACGAGCAGTACTTC
TRBJ2-3	.	TRBV6-4	.	CASSDSLGLVDTQYF	TGTGCCAGCAGTGACTCTTTAGGATTGGTCGATACGCAGTATTTT
TRBJ1-1	TRBD1	TRBV2	.	CASTNYRGREAFF	TGTGCCAGCACTAACTACAGGGGGCGTGAAGCTTTCTTT
TRBJ2-7	.	TRBV21-1	.	CASSKRRGYEQYF	TGTGCCAGCAGCAAGAGGCGTGGGTACGAGCAGTACTTC
TRBJ2-1	TRBD1	TRBV6-5	.	CASSYSTPGGEQFF	TGTGCCAGCAGTTACTCGACCCCAGGGGGAGAGCAGTTCTTC
TRBJ1-2	TRBD1	TRBV10-2	.	CASRTGQGSYYGYTF	TGCGCCAGCAGGACCGGACAGGGAAGTTACTATGGCTACACCTTC
TRBJ2-3	.	TRBV29-1	.	CSVESGAQNTQYF	TGCAGCGTTGAATCGGGGGCGCAAAATACGCAGTATTTT
TRBJ1-5	.	TRBV21-1	.	CASSKVSVSNQPQHF	TGTGCCAGCAGCAAAGTCAGTGTAAGTAATCAGCCCCAGCATTTT
TRBJ1-4	.	TRBV5-6	.	CASSPAWERNEKLFF	TGTGCCAGCAGCCCGGCCTGGGAGCGTAATGAAAAACTGTTTTTT
TRBJ2-4	.	TRBV12-3/TRBV12-4	.	CASTIAKNIQYF	TGTGCCAGCACGATAGCCAAAAACATTCAGTACTTC
TRBJ1-3	.	TRBV12-3/TRBV12-4	.	CASNLAGNTIYF	TGTGCCAGCAACCTCGCCGGAAACACCATATATTTT
TRBJ2-2	.	TRBV9	.	CASSVAWGLSTGELFF	TGTGCCAGCAGCGTAGCGTGGGGGCTGAGTACCGGGGAGCTGTTTTTT
TRBJ2-3	.	TRBV11-2	.	CASSAGAGSTDTQYF	TGTGCCAGCAGCGCAGGGGCAGGAAGCACAGATACGCAGTATTTT
TRBJ1-2	.	TRBV25-1	.	CASRGYGYTF	TGTGCCAGCAGGGGCTATGGCTACACCTTC
TRBJ1-5	.	TRBV5-6	.	CASSTRQVGWGNQPQHF	TGTGCCAGCAGCACCCGACAGGTCGGCTGGGGCAATCAGCCCCAGCATTTT
TRBJ1-2	.	TRBV3-1/TRBV3-2	.	CASSQLNGDYGYTF	TGTGCCAGCAGCCAATTAAATGGGGACTATGGCTACACCTTC
TRBJ1-5	.	TRBV29-1	few	CSVEETINQPQHF	TGCAGCGTTGAAGAGACAATCAATCAGCCCCAGCATTTT
TRBJ1-3	TRBD1	TRBV5-6	.	CATQGAFAGNTIYF	TGTGCCACACAGGGGGCGTTTGCTGGAAACACCATATATTTT
TRBJ2-3	.	TRBV7-3	.	CASSFGGDTQYF	TGTGCCAGCAGCTTTGGGGGAGATACGCAGTATTTT
TRBJ1-2	TRBD1	TRBV29-1	.	CSVTRAQGDGYTF	TGCAGCGTGACGAGGGCCCAGGGGGATGGCTACACCTTC
TRBJ2-7	.	TRBV3-1/TRBV3-2	.	CASSPLMPLGEQYF	TGTGCCAGCAGCCCCCTCATGCCCTTAGGGGAGCAGTACTTC
TRBJ2-5	.	TRBV7-2	.	CASSLDSLGTQYF	TGTGCCAGCAGCTTAGATAGTTTAGGGACCCAGTACTTC
TRBJ2-7	.	TRBV6-2/TRBV6-3	.	CASSFGQSFYEQYF	TGTGCCAGCAGTTTCGGTCAAAGCTTCTACGAGCAGTACTTC
TRBJ1-2	.	TRBV5-6	.	CASSWGLGGYTF	TGTGCCAGCAGTTGGGGCCTCGGGGGCTACACCTTC
TRBJ1-5	TRBD1	TRBV6-5	once	CASSWDRNQPQHF	TGTGCCAGCAGCTGGGACAGAAATCAGCCCCAGCATTTT
TRBJ2-1	TRBD1	TRBV11-2	.	CASSTDRAAEQFF	TGTGCCAGCAGCACGGACAGGGCCGCTGAGCAGTTCTTC
TRBJ1-3	.	TRBV6-2/TRBV6-3	.	CASSYRPPRENTIYF	TGTGCCAGCAGTTACCGGCCCCCAAGAGAAAACACCATATATTTT
TRBJ1-2	.	TRBV5-4	.	CASSRAGYNYGYTF	TGTGCCAGCAGCCGGGCGGGGTATAACTATGGCTACACCTTC
TRBJ1-5	TRBD1	TRBV6-5	.	CASTRGQLNQPQHF	TGTGCCAGCACCCGGGGACAGCTCAATCAGCCCCAGCATTTT
TRBJ1-6	.	TRBV6-1	.	CASSELWASSPLHF	TGTGCCAGCAGTGAATTATGGGCTAGCTCACCCCTCCACTTT
TRBJ1-6	TRBD1	TRBV11-2	.	CASSYNRGWSNNSPLHF	TGTGCCAGCAGCTACAACAGGGGATGGTCCAATAATTCACCCCTCCACTTT
TRBJ1-3	.	TRBV6-5	.	CASMRTAGNTIYF	TGTGCCAGCATGAGAACAGCTGGAAACACCATATATTTT
TRBJ1-1	TRBD1	TRBV7-2	.	CASSPRTGLNTEAFF	TGTGCCAGCAGCCCCCGGACAGGTTTGAACACTGAAGCTTTCTTT
TRBJ1-2	TRBD1	TRBV19	.	CASSRQGDYGYTF	TGTGCCAGTAGTAGACAGGGTGACTATGGCTACACCTTC
TRBJ1-1	.	TRBV15	.	CATSPLTGLAEAFF	TGTGCCACCAGTCCCCTTACGGGGTTGGCTGAAGCTTTCTTT
TRBJ1-1	.	TRBV7-9	.	CASSLAYTTEAFF	TGTGCCAGCAGCTTAGCGTATACTACTGAAGCTTTCTTT
TRBJ1-5	.	TRBV9	.	CASSVGSVLGQPQHF	TGTGCCAGCAGCGTAGGGTCGGTGTTAGGTCAGCCCCAGCATTTT
TRBJ1-6	.	TRBV3-1/TRBV3-2	.	CASSLDGGSPLHF	TGTGCCAGCAGCCTCGATGGGGGTTCACCCCTCCACTTT
TRBJ2-6	TRBD2	TRBV6-1	many	CASSEAPSGESGANVLTF	TGTGCCAGCAGTGAAGCGCCTAGCGGGGAATCTGGGGCCAACGTCCTGACTTTC
TRBJ1-2	TRBD1	TRBV3-1/TRBV3-2	.	CASSQRGGQGLGYTF	TGTGCCAGCAGCCAACGGGGCGGACAGGGGCTAGGCTACACCTTC
TRBJ1-4	.	TRBV14	.	CASSPRLNEKLFF	TGTGCCAGCAGCCCTCGTCTGAATGAAAAACTGTTTTTT
TRBJ2-3	TRBD1	TRBV19	.	CASSPGQGGADTQYF	TGTGCCAGTAGCCCGGGACAGGGGGGCGCAGATACGCAGTATTTT